This T cell receptor beta chain was observed in a study of response to subunit inactivated influenza vaccine. The CDR3 totals 14 residues. Trimming left V 8 bases short and J 2 bases short, with 13 bases between. TCRdb reanalysed the RT-PCR reads using MiXCR and keeps one entry per CDR3 protein. The sample includes 150,000 to 200,000 distinct CDR3 sequences, 12% of them seen just once. This clonotype was counted at least ten times. These data also formed part of another study, on T cells expressing NK-cell markers. That source reports: Template switching by 5'RACE with UMIs generated the TCR beta cDNA. The authors applied an anti-gamma-delta TCR antibody in several experiments, and it restricted sorting to alpha-beta TCR T cells. Leadership of the CD3+CD56-NKG2C+ fraction also belonged to these clonotypes in several donors.

The chain uses TRBV12-3 or TRBV12-4 and TRBJ2-1; D call uncertain. The source is a man aged 50 to 60 who received an inactivated influenza vaccine. The sequencing here drew on CD8+ T cells sorted from PBMCs, taken about 13 days after vaccination. The CDR3, as DNA: TGTGCCAGCGTTCCCATGACTCCCTACAATGAGCAGTTCTTC. Amino acids: CASVPMTPYNEQFF.